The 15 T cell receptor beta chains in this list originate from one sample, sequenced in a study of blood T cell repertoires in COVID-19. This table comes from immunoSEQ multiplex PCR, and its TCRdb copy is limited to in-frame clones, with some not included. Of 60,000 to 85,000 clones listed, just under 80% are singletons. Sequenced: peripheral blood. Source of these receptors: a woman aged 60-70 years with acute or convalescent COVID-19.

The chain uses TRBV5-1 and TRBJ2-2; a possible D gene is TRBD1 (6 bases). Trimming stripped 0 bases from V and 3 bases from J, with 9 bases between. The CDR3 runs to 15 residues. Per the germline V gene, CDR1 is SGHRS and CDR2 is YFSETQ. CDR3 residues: CASSLGAGDTGELFF. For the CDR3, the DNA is TGCGCCAGCAGCTTGGGGGCAGGGGACACCGGGGAGCTGTTTTTT.

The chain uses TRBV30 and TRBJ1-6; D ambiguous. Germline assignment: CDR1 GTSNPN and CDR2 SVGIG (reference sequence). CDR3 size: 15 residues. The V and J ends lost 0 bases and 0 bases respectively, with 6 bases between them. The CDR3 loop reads CAWSVDSSYNSPLHF. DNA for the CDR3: TGTGCCTGGAGTGTCGATAGCTCCTATAATTCACCCCTCCACTTT.

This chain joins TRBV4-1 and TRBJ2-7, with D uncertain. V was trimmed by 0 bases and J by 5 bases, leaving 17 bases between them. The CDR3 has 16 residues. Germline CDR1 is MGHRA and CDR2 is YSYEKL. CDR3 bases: TGCGCCAGCAGCCAAGATCGTACGGGTTCGAGGAACGAGCAGTACTTC. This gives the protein CASSQDRTGSRNEQYF.

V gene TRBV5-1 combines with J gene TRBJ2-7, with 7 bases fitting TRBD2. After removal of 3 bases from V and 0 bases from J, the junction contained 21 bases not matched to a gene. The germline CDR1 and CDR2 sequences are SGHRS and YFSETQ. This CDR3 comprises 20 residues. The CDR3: CASSYRYSDRGEMGSYEQYF. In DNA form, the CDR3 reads TGCGCCAGCAGCTACCGCTACAGCGACCGGGGGGAAATGGGCTCCTACGAGCAGTACTTC. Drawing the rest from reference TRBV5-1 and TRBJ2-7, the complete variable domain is KAGVTQTPRYLIKTRGQQVTLSCSPISGHRSVSWYQQTPGQGLQFLFEYFSETQRNKGNFPGRFSGRQFSNSRSEMNVSTLELGDSALYLCASSYRYSDRGEMGSYEQYFGPGTRLTVT.

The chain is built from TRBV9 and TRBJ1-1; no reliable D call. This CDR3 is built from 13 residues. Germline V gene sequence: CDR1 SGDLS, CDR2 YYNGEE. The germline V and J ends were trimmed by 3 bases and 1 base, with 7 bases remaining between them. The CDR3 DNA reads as TGTGCCAGCAGCGCCGGTACGAACACTGAAGCTTTCTTT. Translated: CASSAGTNTEAFF.

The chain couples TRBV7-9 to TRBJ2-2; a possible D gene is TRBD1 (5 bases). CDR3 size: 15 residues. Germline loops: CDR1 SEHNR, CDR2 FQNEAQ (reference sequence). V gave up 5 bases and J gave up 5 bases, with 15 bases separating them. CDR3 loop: CASSPGHRGTGELFF. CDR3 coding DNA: TGTGCCAGCAGCCCAGGACATAGAGGAACCGGGGAGCTGTTTTTT.

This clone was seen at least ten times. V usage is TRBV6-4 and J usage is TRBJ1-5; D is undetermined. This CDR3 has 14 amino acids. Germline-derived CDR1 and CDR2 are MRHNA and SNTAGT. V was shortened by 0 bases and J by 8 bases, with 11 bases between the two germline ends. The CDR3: CASSDSAGIEPQHF. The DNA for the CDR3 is TGTGCCAGCAGTGACTCGGCAGGTATAGAGCCCCAGCATTTT.

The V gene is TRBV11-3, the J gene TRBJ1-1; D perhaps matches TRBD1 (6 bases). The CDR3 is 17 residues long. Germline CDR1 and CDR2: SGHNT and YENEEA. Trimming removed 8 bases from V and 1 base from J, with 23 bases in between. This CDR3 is CASSNGGYWTENTEAFF. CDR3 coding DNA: TGTGCCAGCTCGAACGGTGGATATTGGACAGAGAACACTGAAGCTTTCTTT.

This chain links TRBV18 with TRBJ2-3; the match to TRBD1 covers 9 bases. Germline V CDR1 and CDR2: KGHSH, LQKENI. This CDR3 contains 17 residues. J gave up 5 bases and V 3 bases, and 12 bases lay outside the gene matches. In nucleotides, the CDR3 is TGTGCCAGCTCACCGAATCCGGGACAGGGAGGTTTAGATACGCAGTATTTT. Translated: CASSPNPGQGGLDTQYF.

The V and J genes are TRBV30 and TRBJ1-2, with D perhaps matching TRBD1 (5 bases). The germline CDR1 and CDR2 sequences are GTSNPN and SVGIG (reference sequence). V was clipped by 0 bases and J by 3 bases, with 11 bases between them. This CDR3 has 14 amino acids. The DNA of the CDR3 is TGTGCCTGGAGTGTACCATCCAGGGACTATGGCTACACCTTC. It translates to CAWSVPSRDYGYTF.

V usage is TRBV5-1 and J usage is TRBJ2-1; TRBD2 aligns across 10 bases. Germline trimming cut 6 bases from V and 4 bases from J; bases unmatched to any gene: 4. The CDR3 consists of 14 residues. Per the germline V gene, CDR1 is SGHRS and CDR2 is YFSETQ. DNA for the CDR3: TGCGCCAGCATGCAAGCGGGGGGGTACAATGAGCAGTTCTTC. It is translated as CASMQAGGYNEQFF.

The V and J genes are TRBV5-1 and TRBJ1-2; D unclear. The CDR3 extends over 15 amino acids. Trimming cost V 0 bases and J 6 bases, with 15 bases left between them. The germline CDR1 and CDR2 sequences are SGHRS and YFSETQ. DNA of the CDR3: TGCGCCAGCAGCTTGGGCTGGCGAGGTTTGGATGGCTACACCTTC. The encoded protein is CASSLGWRGLDGYTF.

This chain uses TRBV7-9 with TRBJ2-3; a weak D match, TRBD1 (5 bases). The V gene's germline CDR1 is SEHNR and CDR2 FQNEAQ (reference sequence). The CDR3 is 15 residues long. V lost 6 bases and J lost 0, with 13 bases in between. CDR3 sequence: CASSATGVSTDTQYF. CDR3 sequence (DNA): TGTGCCAGCAGTGCCACAGGCGTGAGCACAGATACGCAGTATTTT.

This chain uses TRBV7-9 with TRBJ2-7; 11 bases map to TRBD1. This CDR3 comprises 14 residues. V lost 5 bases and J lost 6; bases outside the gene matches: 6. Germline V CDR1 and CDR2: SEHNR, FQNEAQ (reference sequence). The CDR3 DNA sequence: TGTGCCAGCAGCCTAGGGACAGGGGGTGGCGAGCAGTACTTC. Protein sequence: CASSLGTGGGEQYF.

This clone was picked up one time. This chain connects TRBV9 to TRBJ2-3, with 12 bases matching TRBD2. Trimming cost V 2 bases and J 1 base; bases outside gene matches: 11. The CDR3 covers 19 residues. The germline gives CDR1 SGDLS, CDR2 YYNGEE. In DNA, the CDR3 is TGTGCCAGCAGCGTCAAGGCTAGCGGGGGGGTATGGGGCACAGATACGCAGTATTTT. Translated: CASSVKASGGVWGTDTQYF.